The rows below give T cell receptor beta chains drawn from one sample of a study of T-cell reconstitution after alpha-beta-depleted transplantation in children. MiXCR was run by TCRdb on the PCR reads, yielding one entry per CDR3 protein. The profile shows approximately 1,000,000 distinct CDR3 sequences, less than 30% of them singletons. The sequenced sample was PBMCs, mostly from graft donor cells, obtained 360 days after TCRalphabeta/CD19-depleted stem cell transplant. The receptors come from a boy in the first two years of life who had a stem cell transplant for SCID, so the T cells may come from the graft donor. CDR3s include the opening cysteine and the closing phenylalanine or tryptophan. The D gene is left open where the match is weak. The size field is filled for only some rows; it gives once, few, many or a size class.

>-|TRBV29-1|TRBD2|TRBJ2-7
CSVGGGGLYEQYF
TGCAGCGTTGGGGGCGGGGGGCTTTACGAGCAGTACTTC
>-|TRBV12-3/TRBV12-4|TRBD2|TRBJ2-3
CASSRLATDTQYF
TGTGCCAGCAGTCGACTAGCGACAGATACGCAGTATTTT
>few|TRBV5-1|-|TRBJ2-3
CASSLANPDTQYF
TGCGCCAGCAGCTTGGCCAACCCTGATACGCAGTATTTT
>-|TRBV7-8|-|TRBJ1-2
CASSLYGLYGYTF
TGTGCCAGCAGCTTATATGGGCTCTATGGCTACACCTTC
>few|TRBV2|TRBD2|TRBJ2-1
CASRSGGSSSYNEQFF
TGTGCCAGCCGAAGCGGGGGGTCAAGCTCCTACAATGAGCAGTTCTTC
>few|TRBV5-1|TRBD1|TRBJ2-3
CASSATGWGTDTQYF
TGCGCCAGCAGTGCGACAGGGTGGGGTACAGATACGCAGTATTTT
>-|TRBV12-3/TRBV12-4|TRBD1|TRBJ2-2
CASSSRGTNTGELFF
TGTGCCAGCAGTTCCAGGGGGACGAACACCGGGGAGCTGTTTTTT
>-|TRBV5-1|-|TRBJ2-1
CASSSRDLPSNEQFF
TGCGCCAGCAGCTCGAGGGACTTGCCCAGCAATGAGCAGTTCTTC
>-|TRBV10-3|TRBD1|TRBJ2-7
CAISDFLGQNYEQYF
TGTGCCATCAGTGATTTTTTGGGACAGAACTACGAGCAGTACTTC
>few|TRBV15|TRBD1|TRBJ2-7
CATSRATGTGAYEQYF
TGTGCCACCAGCAGGGCTACCGGGACAGGGGCCTACGAGCAGTACTTC
>few|TRBV20-1|TRBD2|TRBJ2-7
CSAREAGFTYEQYF
TGCAGTGCTAGGGAAGCGGGGTTTACCTACGAGCAGTACTTC
>-|TRBV5-1|TRBD2|TRBJ2-7
CASSAGTTRSYEQYF
TGCGCCAGCAGCGCCGGGACTACGAGAAGCTACGAGCAGTACTTC
>-|TRBV4-1|-|TRBJ2-1
CASSQESRPGANSVKDEQFF
TGCGCCAGCAGCCAAGAGTCAAGGCCCGGCGCGAATAGCGTCAAGGATGAGCAGTTCTTC
>few|TRBV20-1|-|TRBJ1-1
CSARSRVPNTEAFF
TGCAGTGCTAGATCGAGGGTCCCGAACACTGAAGCTTTCTTT
>-|TRBV15|TRBD2|TRBJ2-3
CATSRDKGLAGHTDTQYF
TGTGCCACCAGCAGAGATAAGGGTCTAGCGGGACACACAGATACGCAGTATTTT
>-|TRBV7-9|-|TRBJ2-6
CASSPPGVHSGANVLTF
TGTGCCAGCAGCCCTCCCGGAGTACACTCTGGGGCCAACGTCCTGACTTTC
>-|TRBV11-2|TRBD2|TRBJ2-3
CASSLIRASGGNTDTQYF
TGTGCCAGCAGCTTAATTCGGGCTAGCGGGGGGAACACAGATACGCAGTATTTT
>-|TRBV25-1|TRBD1|TRBJ2-7
CASSARTGKGNEQYF
TGTGCCAGCAGTGCCCGGACAGGGAAAGGTAACGAGCAGTACTTC
>-|TRBV12-3/TRBV12-4|-|TRBJ1-2
CASSLRDTTTDF
TGTGCCAGCAGTCTGCGGGACACCACGACAGACTTC
>few|TRBV5-1|-|TRBJ1-5
CASSLAGGSGQPQHF
TGCGCCAGCAGCTTGGCCGGGGGTTCGGGGCAGCCCCAGCATTTT
>-|TRBV7-8|TRBD1|TRBJ2-1
CASSYGQGANEQFF
TGTGCCAGCAGCTACGGGCAGGGGGCCAATGAGCAGTTCTTC
>once|TRBV6-2/TRBV6-3|TRBD1|TRBJ2-7
CASSSTDRAPDEQYF
TGTGCCAGCAGTAGCACGGACAGGGCGCCTGACGAGCAGTACTTC
>few|TRBV7-8|-|TRBJ2-3
CASSLGLGGKRSDTQYF
TGTGCCAGCAGCTTAGGTCTCGGGGGTAAAAGATCTGATACGCAGTATTTT
>few|TRBV7-8|TRBD1|TRBJ1-1
CASRWDRANTEAFF
TGTGCCAGCAGATGGGACAGGGCGAACACTGAAGCTTTCTTT
>-|TRBV7-9|-|TRBJ2-4
CASSPLAVGAKNIQYF
TGTGCCAGCAGCCCGTTAGCGGTGGGGGCCAAAAACATTCAGTACTTC
>-|TRBV5-1|-|TRBJ2-5
CASSFISVGPAQETQYF
TGCGCCAGCAGCTTTATCTCAGTAGGACCAGCCCAAGAGACCCAGTACTTC
>-|TRBV28|TRBD1|TRBJ1-5
CATGQGPDDQPQHF
TGTGCCACTGGACAGGGACCAGACGATCAGCCCCAGCATTTT
>-|TRBV15|-|TRBJ1-1
CATSSDRNMNTEAFF
TGTGCCACCAGCTCGGACAGAAACATGAACACTGAAGCTTTCTTT
>few|TRBV21-1|-|TRBJ2-1
CAGRPGLESYNEQFF
TGTGCCGGCAGACCGGGACTAGAGTCCTACAATGAGCAGTTCTTC
>-|TRBV4-2|-|TRBJ1-2
CASSQIVGAAGGYTF
TGTGCCAGCAGCCAAATCGTCGGGGCAGCGGGAGGCTACACCTTC